This record concerns one T cell receptor beta chain sequence. These data belong to a study of blood T cell repertoires in COVID-19. Study background: Researchers got acute and convalescent COVID-19 samples from the United States, Italy and Spain.

V was trimmed by 8 bases and J by 4 bases, leaving 19 bases between them. The germline V gene encodes CDR1 SGHTA and CDR2 FQGTGA. The CDR3 contains 15 residues. Authors' data handling: Reference gene primer amplification gave nucleated cell count estimates. The table came from immunoSEQ multiplex PCR; TCRdb's copy has only in-frame clones and leaves some out. The V and J calls and clone size are taken from that table; D and trimming were inferred from the DNA. The data contain about 170,000 clones, less than 85% of them seen just once; the ten biggest clones take up approximately 12%. The receptor was isolated from a man aged 50 to 60 who had recovered from COVID-19. J is TRBJ2-3 and V is TRBV7-3, with D maybe TRBD1 (6 bases). The sample comprised PBMCs or T cells enriched from blood (not recorded which). The CDR3 loop reads CASAGVGGPSDTQYF. CDR3 in DNA: TGTGCCAGCGCCGGAGTAGGGGGACCCTCAGATACGCAGTATTTT.